Listed below are T cell receptor beta chains from one sample, sequenced in a study of CD8+CD57+ T cells in acquired aplastic anemia. A single record per CDR3 protein comes from TCRdb applying MiXCR to the reads. The data contain 40,000 to 50,000 distinct CDR3 sequences, over 60% of them seen just once; the ten biggest clones take up around a third. Source material: sorted CD4+, CD8+, or CD8+CD57+ T cells (not recorded which) from PBMCs. The receptors were sampled from a human donor in good health, serving as a control. Both conserved end residues are part of each CDR3. D genes are given only for firm matches. Size values are once, few and many counts, or a class for expanded clones, and some rows have none.

d_call	clone_size	cdr3_length	v_call	j_call	cdr3_nt	cdr3_aa
NA	few	13	TRBV15	TRBJ2-7	TGTGCCACCAGCAGAGGGACTACCTACGAGCAGTACTTC	CATSRGTTYEQYF
TRBD2	NA	14	TRBV20-1	TRBJ2-5	TGCAGTGCTGGGAGGACTAGCGGGGGAGAGACCCAGTACTTC	CSAGRTSGGETQYF
NA	NA	14	TRBV19	TRBJ1-3	TGTGCCAGTACCGAGGGGGAATCTGGAAACACCATATATTTT	CASTEGESGNTIYF
TRBD1	few	15	TRBV2	TRBJ2-2	TGTGCCAGCGAGACCGGGACAGGGGATACCGGGGAGCTGTTTTTT	CASETGTGDTGELFF
NA	once	10	TRBV29-1	TRBJ1-2	TGCAGCGTTGAGGAAGGACTCCAGACCTTC	CSVEEGLQTF
NA	NA	15	TRBV29-1	TRBJ2-6	TGCAGCGTTGTAGACCGGACTTCTGGGGCCAACGTCCTGACTTTC	CSVVDRTSGANVLTF
NA	few	12	TRBV29-1	TRBJ1-2	TGCAGCGTTGACGACAGGATGATGGGCTACACCTTC	CSVDDRMMGYTF
NA	NA	14	TRBV24-1	TRBJ1-2	TGTGCCACCAGTGACCATGACGGGTTCTATGGCTACACCTTC	CATSDHDGFYGYTF
TRBD1	NA	13	TRBV12-5	TRBJ2-5	TGTGCTAGTGGTGCTGGGACAGGGGTGAGCCAGTACTTC	CASGAGTGVSQYF
NA	NA	15	TRBV12-3/TRBV12-4	TRBJ2-7	TGTGCCAGCAGTTTAATGGAGGGGTTATCCTACGAGCAGTACTTC	CASSLMEGLSYEQYF
NA	NA	11	TRBV2	TRBJ2-3	TGTGCCAGTCTTCTCGGGGATACGCAGTATTTT	CASLLGDTQYF
TRBD2	NA	15	TRBV12-3/TRBV12-4	TRBJ2-5	TGTGCCAGCAGTCCGGGACTAGCGAGACAAGAGACCCAGTACTTC	CASSPGLARQETQYF
NA	NA	15	TRBV5-6	TRBJ2-2	TGTGCCAGCAGCTTGGTGGGGGGGAACACCGGGGAGCTGTTTTTT	CASSLVGGNTGELFF
TRBD1	NA	15	TRBV15	TRBJ2-7	TGTGCCACCAGCAGCGCCGGGACAGAAACCTACGAGCAGTACTTC	CATSSAGTETYEQYF
TRBD1	many	14	TRBV6-1	TRBJ1-6	TGTGCCAGCAGAGCCACAGGGGACGCGTCACCCCTCCACTTT	CASRATGDASPLHF